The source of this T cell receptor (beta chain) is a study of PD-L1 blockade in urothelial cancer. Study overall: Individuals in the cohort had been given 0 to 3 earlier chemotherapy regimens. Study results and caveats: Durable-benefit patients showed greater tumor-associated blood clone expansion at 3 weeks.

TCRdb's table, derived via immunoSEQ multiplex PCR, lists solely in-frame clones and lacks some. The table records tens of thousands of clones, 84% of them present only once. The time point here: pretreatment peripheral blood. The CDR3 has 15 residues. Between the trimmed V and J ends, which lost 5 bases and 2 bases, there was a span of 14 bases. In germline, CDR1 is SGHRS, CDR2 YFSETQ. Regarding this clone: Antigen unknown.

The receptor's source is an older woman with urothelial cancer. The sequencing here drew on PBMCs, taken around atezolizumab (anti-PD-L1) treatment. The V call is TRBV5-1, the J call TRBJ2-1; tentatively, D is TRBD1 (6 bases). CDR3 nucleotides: TGCGCCAGCAGGCCTACAGGGAGCACCTACAATGAGCAGTTCTTC. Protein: CASRPTGSTYNEQFF.